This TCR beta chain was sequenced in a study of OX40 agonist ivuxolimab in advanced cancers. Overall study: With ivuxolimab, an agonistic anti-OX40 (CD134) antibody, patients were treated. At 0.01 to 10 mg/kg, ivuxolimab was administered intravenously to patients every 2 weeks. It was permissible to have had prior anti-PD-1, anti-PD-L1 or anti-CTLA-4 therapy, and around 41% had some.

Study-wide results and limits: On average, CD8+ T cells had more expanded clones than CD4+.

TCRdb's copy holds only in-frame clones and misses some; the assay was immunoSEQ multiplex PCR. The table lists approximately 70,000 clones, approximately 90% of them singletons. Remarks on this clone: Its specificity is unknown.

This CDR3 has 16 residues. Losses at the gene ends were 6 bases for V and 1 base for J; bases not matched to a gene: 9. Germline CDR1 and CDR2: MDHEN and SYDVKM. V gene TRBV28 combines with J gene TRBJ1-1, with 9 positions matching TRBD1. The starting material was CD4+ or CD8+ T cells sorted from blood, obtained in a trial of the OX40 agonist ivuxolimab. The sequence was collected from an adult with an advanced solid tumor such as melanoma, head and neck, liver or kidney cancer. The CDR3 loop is CASRPTGTGQNTEAFF. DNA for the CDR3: TGTGCCAGCAGACCAACCGGGACAGGGCAGAACACTGAAGCTTTCTTT.